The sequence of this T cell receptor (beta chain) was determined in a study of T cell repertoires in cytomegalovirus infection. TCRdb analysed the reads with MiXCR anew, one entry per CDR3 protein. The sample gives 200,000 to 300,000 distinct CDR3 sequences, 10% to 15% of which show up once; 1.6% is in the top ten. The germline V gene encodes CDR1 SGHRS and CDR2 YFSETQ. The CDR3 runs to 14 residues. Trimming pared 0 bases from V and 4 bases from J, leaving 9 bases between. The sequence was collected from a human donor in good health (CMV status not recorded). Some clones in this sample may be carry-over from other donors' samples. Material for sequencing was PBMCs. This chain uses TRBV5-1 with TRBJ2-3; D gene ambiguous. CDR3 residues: CASSLDVPPDTQYF. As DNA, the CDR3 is TGCGCCAGCAGCTTGGATGTACCCCCAGATACGCAGTATTTT.